The clone carrying this TCR beta chain was observed many times. The J segment lost 6 bases and the V segment lost 2 bases, leaving 5 bases of the junction unmatched. Germline CDR1 is LNHDA and CDR2 is SQIVND (reference sequence). The CDR3 is made up of 14 amino acids. The data were obtained in a study of Graves' ophthalmopathy and Graves' hyperthyroidism. The study amplified TCR beta CDR3 regions using RNA transcripts. After a first-round RT-PCR with HTBI primers, a second-round multiplex PCR was run. TCRdb ran MiXCR on the multiplex PCR reads and lists one entry per CDR3 protein. The table has approximately 210,000 distinct CDR3 sequences, less than 30% seen once. PBMCs originated in about 10 ml of fresh peripheral blood.

The TCR sequence derives from a man aged 50 to 60 with Graves' ophthalmopathy. The chain has TRBV19 and TRBJ1-1; 8 bases match TRBD1. Sequenced sample: peripheral blood. This CDR3 is CASSIQGARAEAFF. In nucleotides, the CDR3 is TGTGCCAGTAGTATACAGGGGGCTCGGGCTGAAGCTTTCTTT.